The TCR beta chain under discussion was sequenced for a study of blood T cells in healthy people across ages. General study findings and limits: Estimated diversity across one million T cells was deemed an underestimate.

Per the germline V gene, CDR1 is SQVTM and CDR2 is ANQGSEA. The CDR3 contains 14 residues. For the second PCR, which ran for about 6 to 11 cycles, a sample-barcoded 5' primer and a J-beta primer mix were used. One entry per CDR3 protein, called by TCRdb with MiXCR from the 5' RACE reads. The sample shows 750,000 to 850,000 distinct CDR3 sequences, 25% of them seen only once. This clonotype was detected a few times. Its antigen is currently unknown. Separately, the same data were catalogued under a study of T cells of mothers and their children.

The V call is TRBV29-1, the J call TRBJ2-5, with TRBD2 identical over 7 bases. TRBJ2-1 explains the end of the DNA better; the J call may be wrong. Input material: blood. The receptor was isolated from a boy aged 5-17 years in good health. CDR3 in amino acids: CSVDSREWGNEQFF. The DNA for the CDR3 is TGCAGCGTTGACTCGCGGGAGTGGGGGAATGAGCAGTTCTTC.